The text below deals with one TCR beta chain. This sample is part of a study of blood T cell repertoires in COVID-19. Study summary: Collection of acute and convalescent COVID-19 samples took place in the United States, Italy and Spain. PBMCs, B-cell-depleted T cells, or T cells provided the cDNA or gDNA that made up the material.

This CDR3 contains 16 residues. Trimming removed 0 bases at V and 0 bases at J, with 12 bases between. Germline V gene sequence: CDR1 GTSNPN, CDR2 SVGIG (reference sequence). Per the study methods: Amplifying reference gene primers gave estimates of nucleated cell counts. Method: immunoSEQ multiplex PCR; TCRdb's copy keeps in-frame clones and lacks some. V and J calls and clone size come straight from that table; D and trimming were deduced from the DNA. The repertoire holds over 300,000 clones, with 85% to 90% as singletons. V and J are TRBV30 and TRBJ2-1; no clear D gene. Sequencing was carried out using peripheral blood. The TCR sequence derives from a man between 18 and 29 years old with active or convalescent COVID-19. The CDR3 nucleotides read TGTGCCTGGAGTGTTAGCCAGAGGAGCTCCTACAATGAGCAGTTCTTC. This codes for CAWSVSQRSSYNEQFF.